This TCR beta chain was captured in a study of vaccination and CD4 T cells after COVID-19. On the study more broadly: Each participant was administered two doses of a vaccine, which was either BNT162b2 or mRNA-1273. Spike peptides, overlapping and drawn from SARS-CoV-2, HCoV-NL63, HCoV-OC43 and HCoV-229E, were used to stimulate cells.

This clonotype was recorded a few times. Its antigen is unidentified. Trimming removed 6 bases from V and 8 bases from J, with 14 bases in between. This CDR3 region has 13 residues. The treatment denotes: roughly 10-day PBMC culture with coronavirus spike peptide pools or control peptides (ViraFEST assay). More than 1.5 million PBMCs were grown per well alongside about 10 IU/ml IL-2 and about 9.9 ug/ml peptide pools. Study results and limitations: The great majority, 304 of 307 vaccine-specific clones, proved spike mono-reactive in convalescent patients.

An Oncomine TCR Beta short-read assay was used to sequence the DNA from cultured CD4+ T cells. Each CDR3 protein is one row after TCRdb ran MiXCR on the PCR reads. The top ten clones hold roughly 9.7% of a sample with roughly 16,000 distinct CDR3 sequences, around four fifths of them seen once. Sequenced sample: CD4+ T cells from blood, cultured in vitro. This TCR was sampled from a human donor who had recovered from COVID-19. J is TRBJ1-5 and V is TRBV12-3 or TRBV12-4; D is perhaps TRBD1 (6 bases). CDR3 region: CASSPNRDEPQHF. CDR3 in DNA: TGTGCCAGCAGCCCCAACAGGGACGAGCCCCAGCATTTT.